This TCR beta chain was profiled in a study of T cell changes during pregnancy in multiple sclerosis. The data were produced by immunoSEQ multiplex PCR, yet TCRdb's version contains in-frame clones alone and is incomplete. The sample consists of around 100,000 clones, 85% to 95% of them appearing once. CDR3 length: 14 residues. The germline V gene has CDR1 SGDLS and CDR2 YYNGEE. Losses at the gene ends were 0 bases for V and 4 bases for J; bases not matched to a gene: 3. The sequence was collected from a female donor with multiple sclerosis, enrolled in a pregnancy study. This chain links TRBV9 with TRBJ2-5; 7 bases map to TRBD2. This sample comprised peripheral blood, obtained in the second trimester of pregnancy. CDR3 sequence reads: CASSVGGGAETQYF. The CDR3 DNA reads as TGTGCCAGCAGCGTAGGGGGAGGGGCAGAGACCCAGTACTTC.